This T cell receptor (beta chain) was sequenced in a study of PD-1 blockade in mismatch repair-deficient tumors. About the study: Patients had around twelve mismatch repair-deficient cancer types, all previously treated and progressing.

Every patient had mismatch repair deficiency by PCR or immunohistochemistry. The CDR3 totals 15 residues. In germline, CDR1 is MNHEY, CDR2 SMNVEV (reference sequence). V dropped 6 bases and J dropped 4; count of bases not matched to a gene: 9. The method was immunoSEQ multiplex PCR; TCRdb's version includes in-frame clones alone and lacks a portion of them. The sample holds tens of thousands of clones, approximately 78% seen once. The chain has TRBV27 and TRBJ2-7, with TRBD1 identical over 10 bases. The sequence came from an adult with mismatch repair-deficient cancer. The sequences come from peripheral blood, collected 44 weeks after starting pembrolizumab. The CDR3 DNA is TGTGCCAGCAGAACCGGGACAGGGGTTTTTTACGAGCAGTACTTC. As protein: CASRTGTGVFYEQYF.